The 27 T cell receptor beta chains reported below all come from one sample, sequenced in a study of radiotherapy plus CTLA-4 blockade in lung cancer. The data were produced by immunoSEQ multiplex PCR, yet TCRdb's version contains in-frame clones alone and is incomplete. Among about 97,000 clones listed, 65% to 85% were seen once. The material was peripheral blood, obtained from a patient treated with radiotherapy plus ipilimumab. The receptors here all came from a human donor with non-small cell lung cancer who had a partial response to radiotherapy plus ipilimumab. Some clones in this sample may be carry-over from other donors' samples.

The chain carries TRBV4-3 and TRBJ1-1; D is undetermined. Trimming took 0 bases from V and 8 from J, leaving 13 bases between them. The CDR3 runs to 14 residues. In germline, CDR1 is LGHNA, CDR2 YSLEER. The CDR3 loop reads CASSQDLEGREAFF. The CDR3 DNA follows: TGCGCCAGCAGCCAAGATCTGGAGGGAAGAGAAGCTTTCTTT.

The V call is TRBV6-1, the J call TRBJ1-1, with a tentative D call TRBD1 (5 bases). Germline loops: CDR1 MNHNS, CDR2 SASEGT. This CDR3 is built from 13 residues. V lost 7 bases and J 1 base, leaving 10 bases between the germline ends. CDR3 amino acids: CASIGVSNTEAFF. As DNA, the CDR3 is TGTGCCAGCATAGGGGTGTCGAACACTGAAGCTTTCTTT.

The chain has TRBV2 and TRBJ1-5, with no clear D. Trimming pared 0 bases from V and 3 bases from J, leaving 9 bases between. This CDR3 contains 15 residues. The germline V gene encodes CDR1 SNHLY and CDR2 FYNNEI. The CDR3 spells CASSEATGDNQPQHF. The CDR3 DNA sequence: TGTGCCAGCAGTGAAGCTACCGGGGACAATCAGCCCCAGCATTTT.

This rearrangement joins TRBV19 to TRBJ2-1; 11 nucleotides line up with TRBD2. The V and J ends lost 7 bases and 6 bases, in that order; junction bases with no gene match: 8. The CDR3 consists of 15 residues. Germline loops: CDR1 LNHDA, CDR2 SQIVND (reference sequence). The CDR3 sequence: CASNLLAGGLNEQFF. In nucleotides, the CDR3 is TGTGCCAGTAACCTTCTAGCGGGGGGTCTCAATGAGCAGTTCTTC.

The chain couples TRBV6-1 to TRBJ1-4, with a possible D match to TRBD1 (5 bases). The V and J ends lost 4 bases and 0 bases respectively, with 9 bases between them. The CDR3 is 15 residues long. Germline V gene lookup returns CDR1 MNHNS and CDR2 SASEGT. The CDR3 sequence: CASSVGGATNEKLFF. As DNA, the CDR3 is TGTGCCAGCAGTGTGGGGGGGGCAACTAATGAAAAACTGTTTTTT.

The chain joins TRBV9 to TRBJ2-7, with TRBD2 matching 12 bases. Trimming took 0 bases from V and 1 from J; bases not matched to a gene: 8. The germline gives CDR1 SGDLS, CDR2 YYNGEE. The CDR3 has 18 amino acids. The DNA for the CDR3 is TGTGCCAGCAGCGTAGGCCCGACTAGCGGGAGTTTGTCCTACGAGCAGTACTTC. It is translated as CASSVGPTSGSLSYEQYF.

The chain is built from TRBV11-3 and TRBJ2-7; TRBD1 matches at 10 bases. Trimming at V came to 5 bases and at J to 7 bases, leaving 8 bases not matched to a gene. The CDR3 loop spans 14 amino acids. Per the germline V gene, CDR1 is SGHNT and CDR2 is YENEEA. The CDR3 loop reads CASSPRTGGGEQYF. The DNA of the CDR3 is TGTGCCAGCAGCCCCCGGACAGGGGGAGGGGAGCAGTACTTC.

The V and J genes are TRBV28 and TRBJ1-6, with 7 bases matching TRBD1. This CDR3 spans 15 amino acids. Germline CDR1 and CDR2: MDHEN and SYDVKM. With 9 bases clipped from V and 5 bases from J, the junction kept 10 bases outside the gene matches. For the CDR3, the DNA is TGTGCCAGTAAGACTCTAGACAGGGATAATTCACCCCTCCACTTT. Translated, it gives CASKTLDRDNSPLHF.

In DNA, the CDR3 is TGTGCCAGCAGCTTAGATAGGGCGGCGGGGGGCGAGCAGTACTTC. It is translated as CASSLDRAAGGEQYF. V and J are TRBV11-2 and TRBJ2-7; 8 bases are shared with TRBD2. CDR3 size: 15 residues. Germline CDR1 SGHAT, CDR2 FQNNGV. V lost 0 bases and J lost 6; bases outside the gene matches: 7.

The gene calls are TRBV11-3 and TRBJ2-1, with 11 bases lining up with TRBD2. Germline CDR1 and CDR2: SGHNT and YENEEA. The J segment lost 7 bases and the V segment lost 4 bases, leaving 9 bases of the junction unmatched. CDR3 size: 16 residues. In DNA, the CDR3 is TGTGCCAGCAGCTCCTTAGCGGGGGGGCTGGGAAATGAGCAGTTCTTC. This encodes CASSSLAGGLGNEQFF.

The J gene is TRBJ2-5, the V gene TRBV15; tentatively, D is TRBD2 (6 bases). Trimming removed 0 bases at V and 3 bases at J, with 11 bases between. Germline CDR1 reads LNHNV; CDR2 reads YYDKDF (reference sequence). This CDR3 has 15 residues. The CDR3 spells CATSRDRGLEETQYF. The CDR3 DNA sequence: TGTGCCACCAGCAGAGATCGGGGACTTGAAGAGACCCAGTACTTC.

The rearrangement joins TRBV7-2 to TRBJ1-1; D is unclear. Germline V CDR1 and CDR2: SGHTA, FQGNSA. Trimming pared 5 bases from V and 10 bases from J, leaving 20 bases between. The CDR3 loop spans 14 amino acids. Here the CDR3 DNA reads TGTGCCAGCAGCCCGCGTTTTGTGCTGTACGGAGCTTTCTTT. Amino acid sequence: CASSPRFVLYGAFF. Variable domain in full (rest from reference TRBV7-2 and TRBJ1-1): GAGVSQSPSNKVTEKGKDVELRCDPISGHTALYWYRQSLGQGLEFLIYFQGNSAPDKSGLPSDRFSAERTGGSVSTLTIQRTQQEDSAVYLCASSPRFVLYGAFFGQGTRLTVV.

This chain joins TRBV28 and TRBJ1-2; a weak D match, TRBD1 (5 bases). CDR3 size: 14 residues. Germline V gene sequence: CDR1 MDHEN, CDR2 SYDVKM. V was shortened by 4 bases and J by 5 bases, with 14 bases between the two germline ends. CDR3 amino acids: CASSSNGTPYGYTF. CDR3 nucleotide sequence: TGTGCCAGCAGTTCCAACGGGACTCCATATGGCTACACCTTC.

Note on this clone: The sample holds other DNA sequences that translate to the same CDR3. The chain is built from TRBV28 and TRBJ2-6, with D tentatively TRBD1 (6 bases). Trimming cost V 7 bases and J 2 bases, with 9 bases left between them. CDR1 and CDR2 (germline): MDHEN, SYDVKM. The CDR3 spans 14 residues. CDR3 region: CASNNRAGANVLTF. In DNA, the CDR3 is TGTGCCAGCAATAACAGGGCTGGGGCCAACGTCCTGACTTTC.

This clone is classed as medium-sized. The rearrangement uses TRBV19 and TRBJ2-6; D is perhaps TRBD1 (6 bases). Germline V CDR1 and CDR2: LNHDA, SQIVND (reference sequence). This CDR3 region has 16 residues. V gave up 5 bases and J gave up 4 bases, with 15 bases separating them. The CDR3 nucleotides read TGTGCCAGTAGTGCCCTACAGGGCGCGGGGGCCAACGTCCTGACTTTC. Translated: CASSALQGAGANVLTF.

This chain joins TRBV4-2 and TRBJ2-2, with 9 bases matching TRBD1. CDR1 and CDR2 from the germline V gene are LGHNA and YNFKEQ. Unmatched junction bases numbered 9, after V lost 1 base and J lost 6 bases. The CDR3 is 17 amino acids. The CDR3 loop is CASSQGVETGGSGELFF. The CDR3 region has the DNA TGTGCCAGCAGCCAAGGCGTGGAGACAGGGGGTTCCGGGGAGCTGTTTTTT.

The CDR3 loop is CASSLAGGKSRTQYF. CDR3 nucleotide sequence: TGTGCCAGCAGCTTAGCAGGCGGGAAGAGTCGCACGCAGTATTTT. The chain joins TRBV7-2 to TRBJ2-3; D possibly corresponds to TRBD2 (6 bases). The V gene lost 0 bases and the J gene lost 9 bases, with 16 bases spanning the gap. The CDR3 length is 15 residues. CDR1 SGHTA and CDR2 FQGNSA come from the germline V gene.

The chain carries TRBV5-6 and TRBJ1-2; D might be TRBD1 (5 bases). Trimming pared 5 bases from V and 7 bases from J, leaving 15 bases between. Per the germline V gene, CDR1 is SGHDT and CDR2 is YYEEEE. The CDR3 covers 13 residues. The CDR3 reads CASRPQGYSGYTF. The CDR3, as DNA: TGTGCCAGCAGGCCTCAGGGTTACTCTGGCTACACCTTC. Variable domain in full (rest from reference TRBV5-6 and TRBJ1-2): DAGVTQSPTHLIKTRGQQVTLRCSPKSGHDTVSWYQQALGQGPQFIFQYYEEEERQRGNFPDRFSGHQFPNYSSELNVNALLLGDSALYLCASRPQGYSGYTFGSGTRLTVV.

The chain employs TRBV30 and TRBJ1-6; TRBD1 might be the D (5 bases). Germline loops: CDR1 GTSNPN, CDR2 SVGIG (reference sequence). V was shortened by 3 bases and J by 10 bases, with 13 bases between the two germline ends. The CDR3 consists of 13 residues. CDR3 sequence reads: CAWRMTDGSPLHF. The CDR3, as DNA: TGTGCCTGGAGAATGACAGACGGATCACCCCTCCACTTT.

DNA of the CDR3: TGTGCCAGCAGGAACAACCGGGGAGGCTACACCTTC. It translates to CASRNNRGGYTF. This sequence joins TRBV28 and TRBJ1-2, with D unresolved. The CDR3 is 12 amino acids. Germline V CDR1 and CDR2: MDHEN, SYDVKM. Trimming cost V 6 bases and J 8 bases, with 13 bases left between them.

The chain joins TRBV7-3 to TRBJ2-1; TRBD2 agrees at 14 bases. Germline loops: CDR1 SGHTA, CDR2 FQGTGA. Losses at the gene ends were 4 bases for V and 9 bases for J; bases not matched to a gene: 5. The CDR3 is 15 amino acids. CDR3 sequence: CASSSGLAGGAEQFF. Here the CDR3 DNA reads TGTGCCAGCAGCTCCGGACTAGCGGGAGGCGCTGAGCAGTTCTTC. Drawing the rest from reference TRBV7-3 and TRBJ2-1, the complete variable domain is GAGVSQTPSNKVTEKGKYVELRCDPISGHTALYWYRQSLGQGPEFLIYFQGTGAADDSGLPNDRFFAVRPEGSVSTLKIQRTERGDSAVYLCASSSGLAGGAEQFFGPGTRLTVL.

This chain links TRBV7-9 with TRBJ1-6; tentative D call: TRBD1 (6 bases). Trimming cost V 5 bases and J 7 bases, with 12 bases left between them. This CDR3 is 14 amino acids long. Germline V gene sequence: CDR1 SEHNR, CDR2 FQNEAQ (reference sequence). The CDR3 sequence: CASSDTGSNSPLHF. The CDR3 DNA reads as TGTGCCAGCAGCGATACAGGGTCAAATTCACCCCTCCACTTT. Complete variable domain (other parts from reference TRBV7-9 and TRBJ1-6): DTGVSQNPRHKITKRGQNVTFRCDPISEHNRLYWYRQTLGQGPEFLTYFQNEAQLEKSRLLSDRFSAERPKGSFSTLEIQRTEQGDSAMYLCASSDTGSNSPLHFGNGTRLTVT.

This clone was seen just once. V gene TRBV4-1 combines with J gene TRBJ2-7; D may be TRBD2 (5 bases). The CDR3 contains 12 residues. With 0 bases removed from V and 12 bases from J, the gap between germline ends came to 12 bases. The germline V gene encodes CDR1 MGHRA and CDR2 YSYEKL. The CDR3 bases are TGCGCCAGCAGCCAAGATCTTGGGGAGAGGTACTTC. Its protein is CASSQDLGERYF.

The V and J genes are TRBV13 and TRBJ2-3, with 9 bases lining up with TRBD2. Germline trimming cut 7 bases from V and 2 bases from J; bases unmatched to any gene: 13. The CDR3 has 17 residues. Germline V gene lookup returns CDR1 PRHDT and CDR2 FYEKMQ (reference sequence). The chain's CDR3 is CASTSGWASGITDTQYF. CDR3 coding DNA: TGTGCCAGCACCTCCGGGTGGGCTAGCGGGATCACAGATACGCAGTATTTT.

The chain is built from TRBV28 and TRBJ1-1, with 8 bases matching TRBD1. With V trimmed by 6 bases and J by 4 bases, 7 bases remained unmatched. The V gene's germline CDR1 is MDHEN and CDR2 SYDVKM. CDR3 length: 14 amino acids. As DNA, the CDR3 is TGTGCCAGCAGCCCGACAGGGGTAGGCACTGAAGCTTTCTTT. Its protein product is CASSPTGVGTEAFF.

The genes are TRBV15 and TRBJ2-7; 10 bases match TRBD2. With 3 bases clipped from V and 7 bases from J, the junction kept 9 bases outside the gene matches. CDR3 length: 15 amino acids. Germline CDR1 LNHNV, CDR2 YYDKDF (reference sequence). This chain's CDR3 is CATSRALAGVAEQYF. As DNA, the CDR3 is TGTGCCACCAGCAGGGCTCTAGCGGGGGTGGCTGAGCAGTACTTC. The full variable domain, completed using reference TRBV15 and TRBJ2-7, is DAMVIQNPRYQVTQFGKPVTLSCSQTLNHNVMYWYQQKSSQAPKLLFHYYDKDFNNEADTPDNFQSRRPNTSFCFLDIRSPGLGDTAMYLCATSRALAGVAEQYFGPGTRLTVT.

The chain combines TRBV7-6 with TRBJ1-5; possibly TRBD1 for D (6 bases). Trimming took off 3 bases at V and 6 bases at J, with 15 bases between the two ends. The CDR3 consists of 15 residues. Germline-derived CDR1 and CDR2 are SGHVS and FNYEAQ. The CDR3 is CASSFYRAVGQPQHF. Written as DNA, the CDR3 is TGTGCCAGCAGCTTCTACAGGGCCGTGGGTCAGCCCCAGCATTTT.